The 27 T cell receptor beta chains below come from one sample, sequenced in a study of cytomegalovirus exposure and HLA in healthy donors. PCR primers comprised 60 Vbeta and 13 Jbeta primers. TCRdb's copy holds only in-frame clones and misses some; the assay was immunoSEQ multiplex PCR. The sample has around 140,000 clones, roughly 89% seen once. The sequenced sample consisted of PBMCs. The receptors originated from a woman younger than 45 in good health and CMV-seronegative.

This clone occurred a few times. This chain links TRBV6-5 with TRBJ1-5, with no clear D. This CDR3 has 15 amino acids. V was clipped by 0 bases and J by 1 base, with 7 bases between them. The germline V gene encodes CDR1 MNHEY and CDR2 SVGAGI. The CDR3 loop is CASSYSRGSNQPQHF. CDR3 nucleotide sequence: TGTGCCAGCAGTTACTCTCGAGGAAGCAATCAGCCCCAGCATTTT.

The chain recombines TRBV6-5 with TRBJ1-1, with D possibly being TRBD1 (5 bases). CDR3 length equals 16 residues. Germline V gene data show CDR1 as MNHEY and CDR2 as SVGAGI. Trimming shortened V by 1 base and J by 0 bases, and 12 bases separated the two germline ends. The CDR3 DNA is TGTGCCAGCAGTTACTATCCAGGGCAGGTGAACACTGAAGCTTTCTTT. It encodes CASSYYPGQVNTEAFF.

The chain carries TRBV7-8 and TRBJ2-5; 8 nucleotides agree with TRBD2. Trimming cost V 2 bases and J 3 bases; bases outside gene matches: 11. Germline V lookup: CDR1 SGHVS, CDR2 FQNEAQ. The CDR3 is 17 amino acids. This chain's CDR3 is CASSLWRWRGDEETQYF. The CDR3 DNA reads TGTGCCAGCAGCTTATGGCGTTGGCGGGGGGACGAAGAGACCCAGTACTTC.

V gene TRBV7-2 combines with J gene TRBJ1-1; 8 bases line up with TRBD1. J gave up 6 bases and V 1 base, and 7 bases lay outside the gene matches. Germline V gene sequence: CDR1 SGHTA, CDR2 FQGNSA. The CDR3 extends over 15 amino acids. CDR3 DNA: TGTGCCAGCAGCTTAGGCAGGGGGCTAAGCCCTGAAGCTTTCTTT. Translating it yields CASSLGRGLSPEAFF. Based on the CDR3 plus reference TRBV7-2 and TRBJ1-1, the full variable domain is GAGVSQSPSNKVTEKGKDVELRCDPISGHTALYWYRQSLGQGLEFLIYFQGNSAPDKSGLPSDRFSAERTGGSVSTLTIQRTQQEDSAVYLCASSLGRGLSPEAFFGQGTRLTVV.

The count of this clone is one. The chain employs TRBV7-9 and TRBJ2-2; D is unclear. The germline V and J ends were trimmed by 0 bases and 1 base, with 6 bases remaining between them. The germline CDR1 and CDR2 sequences are SEHNR and FQNEAQ (reference sequence). The CDR3 contains 15 residues. Here the CDR3 DNA reads TGTGCCAGCAGCTTAGCCCCCGGGAACACCGGGGAGCTGTTTTTT. Translating gives CASSLAPGNTGELFF.

This clone was seen more than once but under ten times. V and J are TRBV6-1 and TRBJ2-5, with 14 bases aligning to TRBD2. With V trimmed by 3 bases and J by 2 bases, 11 bases remained unmatched. The CDR3 runs to 19 residues. Germline V gene sequence: CDR1 MNHNS, CDR2 SASEGT. The CDR3 nucleotides read TGTGCCAGCAGTGAGGGGGCCGGGACTAGCGGGAGTGATCAAGAGACCCAGTACTTC. Residues: CASSEGAGTSGSDQETQYF.

The CDR3 sequence is CASSARLLERSGNTIYF. CDR3 bases: TGTGCCAGCAGCGCACGCCTCCTGGAGCGCTCTGGAAACACCATATATTTT. The rearrangement uses TRBV5-5 and TRBJ1-3; no clear D. Germline CDR1 reads SGHKS; CDR2 reads YYEKEE (reference sequence). V was shortened by 4 bases and J by 0 bases, with 17 bases between the two germline ends. The CDR3 spans 17 residues.

The CDR3 loop is CASSLVVAGPGQDTQYF. The CDR3 DNA reads as TGTGCCAGCAGCTTGGTGGTAGCGGGGCCTGGACAGGATACGCAGTATTTT. This chain uses TRBV5-4 with TRBJ2-3; 8 nucleotides agree with TRBD2. Germline V CDR1 and CDR2: SGHNT, YYREEE (reference sequence). V trimming: 0 bases; J trimming: 6 bases; junction bases outside the gene matches: 12. CDR3 length: 17 amino acids.

The chain recombines TRBV18 with TRBJ1-2, with 7 bases lining up with TRBD1. This CDR3 is 14 amino acids long. V lost 6 bases and J lost 4; bases outside the gene matches: 8. Germline V gene data show CDR1 as KGHSH and CDR2 as LQKENI. The CDR3: CASSPGQTFYGYTF. The CDR3 bases are TGTGCCAGCTCCCCGGGACAGACCTTCTATGGCTACACCTTC.

The chain couples TRBV5-1 to TRBJ2-3, with D perhaps matching TRBD2 (6 bases). CDR3 length: 17 residues. Germline V CDR1 and CDR2: SGHRS, YFSETQ. V shed 0 bases and J shed 7 bases, with 21 bases lying between them. The CDR3 region is CASSLAPGLLISNTQYF. Written as DNA, the CDR3 is TGCGCCAGCAGCTTGGCTCCAGGACTACTTATATCAAATACGCAGTATTTT.

The genes are TRBV4-1 and TRBJ1-1; the D is unclear. The V and J ends lost 4 bases and 0 bases respectively, with 18 bases between them. Germline V CDR1 and CDR2: MGHRA, YSYEKL. The CDR3 has 17 amino acids. The CDR3 DNA reads TGCGCCAGCAGCCGCACTCACCTACAGCTAATGAACACTGAAGCTTTCTTT. It specifies CASSRTHLQLMNTEAFF.

This clone was detected only once. The gene calls are TRBV13 and TRBJ1-6; TRBD1 might be the D (6 bases). The CDR3 sequence is 15 residues long. Germline V gives CDR1 PRHDT, CDR2 FYEKMQ (reference sequence). Trimming pared 4 bases from V and 10 bases from J, leaving 17 bases between. The CDR3 coding sequence is TGTGCCAGCAGCTGGGAACAGGGTGGAGGCTCACCCCTCCACTTT. Amino acid sequence: CASSWEQGGGSPLHF. The full variable domain, in which reference TRBV13 and TRBJ1-6 provide the parts outside the CDR3, is AAGVIQSPRHLIKEKRETATLKCYPIPRHDTVYWYQQGPGQDPQFLISFYEKMQSDKGSIPDRFSAQQFSDYHSELNMSSLELGDSALYFCASSWEQGGGSPLHFGNGTRLTVT.

This rearrangement joins TRBV5-4 to TRBJ2-7; D possibly corresponds to TRBD2 (6 bases). The CDR3 consists of 13 residues. The germline gives CDR1 SGHNT, CDR2 YYREEE (reference sequence). V gave up 1 base and J gave up 6 bases, with 11 bases separating them. The DNA of the CDR3 is TGTGCCAGCAGCTTGCGGGGGTCGGGCGAGCAGTACTTC. Amino acid sequence: CASSLRGSGEQYF.

A note on this clone: One junction end does not reproduce the germline sequence, and a read error may be involved. V is TRBV7-9 and J is TRBJ2-7; 8 positions agree with TRBD1. The CDR3 length is 13 residues. Germline V gene sequence: CDR1 SEHNR, CDR2 FQNEAQ (reference sequence). CDR3 loop: CASSSLETGVGRF. As DNA, the CDR3 is TGTGCCAGCAGCTCGCTAGAGACAGGGGTTGGTAGGTTC. The whole variable domain, remainder taken from reference TRBV7-9 and TRBJ2-7, is DTGVSQNPRHKITKRGQNVTFRCDPISEHNRLYWYRQTLGQGPEFLTYFQNEAQLEKSRLLSDRFSAERPKGSFSTLEIQRTEQGDSAMYLCASSSLETGVGRFGPGTRLTVT.

This clone was observed a handful of times. The chain is built from TRBV5-1 and TRBJ1-1, with D unclear. Trimming removed 4 bases from V and 0 bases from J, with 16 bases in between. CDR3 length equals 16 residues. From germline, CDR1 is SGHRS and CDR2 YFSETQ. The CDR3 spells CASSPAGTAMNTEAFF. DNA of the CDR3: TGCGCCAGCAGCCCCGCCGGCACAGCCATGAACACTGAAGCTTTCTTT.

This chain joins TRBV6-8 and TRBJ2-5, with D tentatively TRBD1 (6 bases). Germline CDR1 MNHGY, CDR2 SAAAGT. This CDR3 comprises 18 residues. V was shortened by 9 bases and J by 2 bases, with 28 bases between the two germline ends. The CDR3: CASTGARKVKGTQETQYF. CDR3 coding DNA: TGTGCCAGTACCGGGGCTCGTAAGGTGAAGGGGACACAAGAGACCCAGTACTTC.

This clone was seen once. The gene calls are TRBV28 and TRBJ2-7; TRBD2 is a possible D gene (7 bases). Germline CDR1 reads MDHEN; CDR2 reads SYDVKM. The CDR3 extends over 17 amino acids. With 2 bases removed from V and 2 bases from J, the gap between germline ends came to 19 bases. The CDR3 sequence: CASSLGGGGSATYEQYF. The CDR3 bases are TGTGCCAGCAGTTTAGGCGGGGGCGGGTCCGCGACCTACGAGCAGTACTTC.

The rearrangement uses TRBV20-1 and TRBJ2-7; 8 bases match TRBD1. The CDR3 loop spans 11 amino acids. Germline V gene lookup returns CDR1 DFQATT and CDR2 SNEGSKA (reference sequence). CDR3 loop: CSVDRAYEQYF. The CDR3 DNA reads as TGCAGCGTGGACAGGGCCTACGAGCAGTACTTC.

This chain joins TRBV7-6 and TRBJ2-6; no definite D call. Trimming removed 5 bases from V and 0 bases from J, with 20 bases in between. The length of the CDR3 is 19 residues. Germline lookup yields CDR1 SGHVS and CDR2 FNYEAQ. The CDR3 here is CASSKAMLSTSSGANVLTF. The CDR3, as DNA: TGTGCCAGCAGCAAAGCAATGCTTTCTACGAGCTCTGGGGCCAACGTCCTGACTTTC.

The V gene is TRBV28, the J gene TRBJ2-7; a weak D match, TRBD2 (5 bases). V shed 4 bases and J shed 5 bases, with 18 bases lying between them. CDR1 and CDR2 (germline): MDHEN, SYDVKM. This CDR3 is 15 amino acids long. In DNA form, the CDR3 reads TGTGCCAGCAGTTCGCCCGGGGTCCGAATAGACGAGCAGTACTTC. Translation: CASSSPGVRIDEQYF.

This chain links TRBV28 with TRBJ1-2, with 8 bases that match TRBD1. This CDR3 has 16 amino acids. After removal of 6 bases from V and 1 base from J, the junction contained 10 bases not matched to a gene. The V gene's germline CDR1 is MDHEN and CDR2 SYDVKM. Written as DNA, the CDR3 is TGTGCCAGCAGGTTACCTTCTACAGGGGGTAACTATGGCTACACCTTC. It encodes CASRLPSTGGNYGYTF.

V gene TRBV29-1 combines with J gene TRBJ2-7; the D gene is possibly TRBD1 (5 bases). The germline gives CDR1 SQVTM, CDR2 ANQGSEA. V was trimmed by 7 bases and J by 2 bases, leaving 21 bases between them. The CDR3 loop spans 15 amino acids. The CDR3 DNA reads TGCAGCGCCCTATTACTGGACATGACACCCTACGAGCAGTACTTC. Translating it yields CSALLLDMTPYEQYF.

This chain connects TRBV5-1 to TRBJ1-2, with D perhaps matching TRBD1 (5 bases). The CDR3 runs 13 residues. Germline V gene lookup returns CDR1 SGHRS and CDR2 YFSETQ. V was shortened by 0 bases and J by 7 bases, with 10 bases between the two germline ends. The CDR3 nucleotides read TGCGCCAGCAGCTTGGGGGGGGTAGCTGGCTACACCTTC. Translation: CASSLGGVAGYTF.

This chain joins TRBV27 and TRBJ1-1; D uncertain. The V gene's germline CDR1 is MNHEY and CDR2 SMNVEV (reference sequence). V lost 6 bases and J lost 3, with 5 bases in between. This CDR3 contains 11 residues. The CDR3 DNA is TGTGCCAGCAGACTATACACTGAAGCTTTCTTT. It is translated as CASRLYTEAFF.

The chain recombines TRBV12-5 with TRBJ1-1; tentatively, D is TRBD1 (6 bases). This CDR3 comprises 13 residues. The V gene lost 6 bases and the J gene lost 0 bases, with 8 bases spanning the gap. Germline CDR1 and CDR2: LGHNT and FRNRAP. CDR3 sequence: CASGRDMNTEAFF. As DNA, the CDR3 is TGTGCTAGTGGCAGGGACATGAACACTGAAGCTTTCTTT.

The chain uses TRBV7-6 and TRBJ2-7; perhaps TRBD1 as D (6 bases). Germline V gives CDR1 SGHVS, CDR2 FNYEAQ. Trimming removed 5 bases from V and 3 bases from J, with 17 bases in between. The CDR3 sequence is 15 residues long. CDR3 nucleotide sequence: TGTGCCAGCAGCACGTACAGGGATCCGGGCTACGAGCAGTACTTC. This encodes CASSTYRDPGYEQYF.

This clone occurred a few times. This chain joins TRBV5-6 and TRBJ2-7; D remains ambiguous. Germline CDR1 reads SGHDT; CDR2 reads YYEEEE. Trimming shortened V by 4 bases and J by 5 bases, and 13 bases separated the two germline ends. The CDR3 has 13 residues. CDR3 sequence: CASSPGRDHEQYF. The CDR3 DNA reads TGTGCCAGCAGCCCAGGAAGAGACCACGAGCAGTACTTC.